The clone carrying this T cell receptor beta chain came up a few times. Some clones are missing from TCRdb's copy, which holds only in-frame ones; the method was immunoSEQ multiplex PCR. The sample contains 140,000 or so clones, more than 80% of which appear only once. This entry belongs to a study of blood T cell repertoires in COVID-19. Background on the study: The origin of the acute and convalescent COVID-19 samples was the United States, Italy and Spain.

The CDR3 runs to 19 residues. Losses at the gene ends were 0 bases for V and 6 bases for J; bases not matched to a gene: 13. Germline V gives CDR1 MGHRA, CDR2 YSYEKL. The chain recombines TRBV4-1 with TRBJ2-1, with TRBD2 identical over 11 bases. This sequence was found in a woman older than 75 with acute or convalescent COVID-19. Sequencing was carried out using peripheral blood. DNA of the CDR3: TGCGCCAGCAGCCAAGAGCCCCATTCAGTTAGCGGGGGGGCCAATGAGCAGTTCTTC. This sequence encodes CASSQEPHSVSGGANEQFF.